A single sample gave rise to the 13 T cell receptor beta chains below, sequenced in a study of blood T cell repertoires in COVID-19 (dated by TCRdb to the early 2020s). The library was generated by the immunoSEQ multiplex PCR assay. Here the immuneACCESS table is served through TCRdb, limited to in-frame sequences with V and J called. Missing clones are a known gap in these copies; in checked studies unresolved V genes cover under half, and the rest lacks a known reason. This sample gives some 370,000 clones in total; around 86% of them show up just once. Less than 6% of the sample rests with the top ten. Material for sequencing was PBMCs or T cells enriched from blood (not recorded which). The receptors shown here come from a woman aged 45-65 years who had recovered from COVID-19.

The V gene is TRBV5-1, the J gene TRBJ2-2, with 7 positions matching TRBD1. Germline-derived CDR1 and CDR2 are SGHRS and YFSETQ. This CDR3 contains 15 residues. With V trimmed by 4 bases and J by 5 bases, 8 bases remained unmatched. In DNA, the CDR3 is TGCGCCAGCAGCCAGAGGGACAGAGGAACCGGGGAGCTGTTTTTT. Protein sequence: CASSQRDRGTGELFF.

This chain joins TRBV7-2 and TRBJ2-7; D gene ambiguous. Germline lookup yields CDR1 SGHTA and CDR2 FQGNSA. The CDR3 consists of 13 residues. The V end lost 1 base, the J end lost 2 bases, and 6 bases lay between the germline ends. The CDR3 loop is CASSLGWPYEQYF. The CDR3 DNA sequence: TGTGCCAGCAGCTTAGGTTGGCCCTACGAGCAGTACTTC.

V is TRBV18 and J is TRBJ1-2; D may be TRBD1 (5 bases). The CDR3 totals 13 residues. Germline CDR1 reads KGHSH; CDR2 reads LQKENI. The V and J ends lost 1 base and 4 bases respectively, with 7 bases between them. For the CDR3, the DNA is TGTGCCAGCTCACCACGGAGGGGCTATGGCTACACCTTC. Encoded protein: CASSPRRGYGYTF.

The V gene is TRBV5-1, the J gene TRBJ1-1; 8 nucleotides match TRBD1. The V and J ends lost 0 bases and 6 bases, in that order; junction bases with no gene match: 7. This CDR3 contains 15 residues. CDR1 is SGHRS, CDR2 YFSETQ, per germline. CDR3 residues: CASSLDATGGAEAFF. Written as DNA, the CDR3 is TGCGCCAGCAGCTTGGACGCTACAGGGGGGGCTGAAGCTTTCTTT.

This clone was counted between two and nine times. The chain recombines TRBV3-1 (or the pseudogene TRBV3-2) with TRBJ2-1; 8 nucleotides align to TRBD1. V dropped 4 bases and J dropped 9; count of bases not matched to a gene: 8. The CDR3 contains 14 residues. Germline V gives CDR1 LGHDT, CDR2 YNNKEL (reference sequence). CDR3 sequence reads: CASSPYGQGGEQFF. The CDR3 DNA follows: TGTGCCAGCAGCCCATACGGACAGGGTGGTGAGCAGTTCTTC.

The chain has TRBV9 and TRBJ2-1; TRBD2 matches at 13 bases. CDR1 is SGDLS and CDR2 is YYNGEE in the germline V gene. The J segment lost 7 bases and the V segment lost 0 bases, leaving 4 bases of the junction unmatched. The CDR3 runs 16 residues. The CDR3 sequence is CASSVAGLAGVNEQFF. CDR3 in DNA: TGTGCCAGCAGCGTAGCCGGACTAGCGGGAGTTAATGAGCAGTTCTTC.

This clone showed up just a few times. The chain uses TRBV30 and TRBJ2-2; D unclear. V lost 1 base, J lost 6 bases, and 6 bases lay in between. This CDR3 has 12 amino acids. Germline V gene sequence: CDR1 GTSNPN, CDR2 SVGIG (reference sequence). CDR3 amino acids: CAWSGESGELFF. The CDR3 bases are TGTGCCTGGAGTGGAGAGTCCGGGGAGCTGTTTTTT.

The rearrangement uses TRBV6-2 or TRBV6-3 and TRBJ1-2; maybe TRBD1 (6 bases). The germline gives CDR1 MNHEY, CDR2 SVGEGT. Deletions cut 4 bases from V and 3 bases from J, with 12 bases between. The CDR3 spans 14 residues. In DNA form, the CDR3 reads TGTGCCAGCAGTTGGGACATTCAGGACTATGGCTACACCTTC. It yields the protein CASSWDIQDYGYTF.

CDR3 amino acids: CASSHGQGLTEAFF. The CDR3 DNA is TGTGCCAGCAGCCATGGACAGGGGCTAACTGAAGCTTTCTTT. The chain employs TRBV9 and TRBJ1-1; TRBD1 aligns across 9 bases. The V gene's germline CDR1 is SGDLS and CDR2 YYNGEE. The CDR3 totals 14 residues. The V gene end was trimmed by 4 bases and the J gene end by 5 bases; junction bases not matched to a gene: 6.

The chain joins TRBV6-5 to TRBJ2-5; no definite D call. The germline V gene has CDR1 MNHEY and CDR2 SVGAGI. Trimming removed 6 bases from V and 1 base from J, with 6 bases in between. CDR3 size: 12 residues. CDR3 sequence: CASSPVQETQYF. For the CDR3, the DNA is TGTGCCAGCAGCCCAGTCCAAGAGACCCAGTACTTC.

The chain joins TRBV3-1 (or the pseudogene TRBV3-2) to TRBJ1-2, with D maybe TRBD1 (6 bases). This CDR3 is 14 amino acids long. The V end lost 2 bases, the J end lost 5 bases, and 12 bases lay between the germline ends. Looked up from germline, CDR1 is LGHDT and CDR2 is YNNKEL (reference sequence). The CDR3 here is CASSQQQGLYGYTF. DNA of the CDR3: TGTGCCAGCAGCCAACAACAGGGTTTATATGGCTACACCTTC.

The rearrangement links TRBV27 to TRBJ1-2, with D perhaps matching TRBD1 (6 bases). V lost 3 bases to trimming and J lost 8 bases, with 19 bases between them. The germline gives CDR1 MNHEY, CDR2 SMNVEV (reference sequence). The CDR3 has 15 residues. The CDR3 DNA is TGTGCCAGCAGTTTTTCAGGGGCTCGGGGAAAAGGCTACACCTTC. Translated: CASSFSGARGKGYTF.

The chain has TRBV7-3 and TRBJ2-3; D may be TRBD1 (6 bases). The CDR3 is 16 amino acids. From germline, CDR1 is SGHTA and CDR2 FQGTGA. V lost 5 bases and J lost 5, with 20 bases in between. CDR3 in DNA: TGTGCCAGCAGCCTTTGGGGGACAAGGGCGAGAGATACGCAGTATTTT. Protein product: CASSLWGTRARDTQYF.